This TCR beta chain was captured in a study of regulatory T cells. Every patient with CD3G deficiency had evidence of autoimmunity. Patients, 2 to 39 years old, had expanded memory T-cell proportions. Comment on this clone: The antigen is unknown.

This CDR3 contains 14 residues. V lost 5 bases, J lost 5 bases, and 16 bases lay in between. Germline lookup yields CDR1 MNHNS and CDR2 SASEGT. Primers: 52 TRBV forward and 13 TRBJ reverse. Assay used: immunoSEQ multiplex PCR; TCRdb lists only in-frame clones, some missing. The sample records 9,000 to 10,000 clones, 75% to 90% being singletons. Regarding the study as a whole: In patients, unique TRB V-J pairs were restricted and V/J usage skewed, especially in Tregs.

The sequencing sample was made of CD8+ T cells sorted from blood. This sequence was found in a person aged 18 to 35 with CD3G deficiency. The chain joins TRBV6-1 to TRBJ2-7; D is perhaps TRBD1 (6 bases). The CDR3: CASSPIGGSDEQYF. The CDR3 bases are TGTGCCAGCAGTCCGATAGGGGGATCCGACGAGCAGTACTTC.